This TCR beta chain was sequenced during a study of blood T cell repertoires in COVID-19. Study-level information: Sites in the United States, Italy and Spain provided acute and convalescent COVID-19 samples.

This clone has only a few counts. The method was immunoSEQ multiplex PCR; TCRdb's version includes in-frame clones alone and lacks a portion of them. The sample records about 96,000 clones, approximately 84% being singletons. Trimming removed 5 bases from V and 3 bases from J; junction bases left unmatched: 6. Germline CDR1 and CDR2: SEHNR and FQNEAQ (reference sequence). This CDR3 has 14 amino acids. Source material: peripheral blood. The sequence came from a woman aged 55-70 years with acute or convalescent COVID-19. This chain uses TRBV7-9 with TRBJ2-7, with 8 positions matching TRBD1. CDR3 nucleotide sequence: TGTGCCAGCAGCGGAGGGGACAGGATCTACGAGCAGTACTTC. This translates into CASSGGDRIYEQYF.